The clone carrying this T cell receptor (beta chain) was seen ten or more times. Its antigen is as yet unknown. Construction of the TCRbeta library involved unique molecular identifiers. TCRdb independently ran MiXCR on the PCR reads; one entry per CDR3 protein. The data show 200,000 to 250,000 distinct CDR3 sequences, approximately 8.9% seen once. This entry comes from a study of T-cell reconstitution after alpha-beta-depleted transplantation in children. Study-level points and caveats: Newly generated T cells supplied most T-cell counts and diversity one year post-transplant. Reportedly, alpha-beta T cells present about two months post-transplant originated from several hundred expanded clones of graft origin. At day 60, the high TCRbeta diversity found in some patients originated from recipient T cells and thymic progenitors that had survived.

Germline V CDR1 and CDR2: SEHNR, FQNEAQ (reference sequence). J lost 4 bases, V lost 0 bases, and 6 bases had no gene match. CDR3 size: 16 residues. Source: PBMCs, mostly from graft donor cells, taken 180 days after TCRalphabeta/CD19-depleted stem cell transplant. This receptor was taken from a male patient younger than 18 who had a stem cell transplant for acute lymphoblastic leukemia, so the T cells may come from the graft donor. The chain recombines TRBV7-9 with TRBJ2-1, with 7 bases lining up with TRBD2. The CDR3 region is CASSLAASGGYNEQFF. In nucleotides, the CDR3 is TGTGCCAGCAGCTTAGCCGCTAGCGGAGGTTACAATGAGCAGTTCTTC.